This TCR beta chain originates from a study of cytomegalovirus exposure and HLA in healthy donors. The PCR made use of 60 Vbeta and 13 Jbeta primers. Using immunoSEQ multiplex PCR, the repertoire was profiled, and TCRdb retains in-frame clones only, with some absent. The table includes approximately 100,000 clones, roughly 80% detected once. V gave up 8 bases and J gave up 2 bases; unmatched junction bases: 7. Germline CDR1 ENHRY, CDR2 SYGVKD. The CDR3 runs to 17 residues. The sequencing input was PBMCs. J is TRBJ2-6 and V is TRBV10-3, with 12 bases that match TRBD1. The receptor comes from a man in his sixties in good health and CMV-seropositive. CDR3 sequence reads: CAIGTGTGGAGANVLTF. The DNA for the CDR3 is TGTGCCATCGGAACCGGGACAGGGGGCGCTGGGGCCAACGTCCTGACTTTC.